This is a list of T cell receptor beta chains from one sample in a study of blood T cell repertoires in COVID-19. Sequenced by immunoSEQ multiplex PCR; TCRdb stores in-frame clones only, minus some. The sample includes roughly 280,000 clones, about nine tenths of them seen just once. Sequenced: peripheral blood. These receptors originate from a woman in her forties or fifties who had recovered from COVID-19. The CDR3 runs from the conserved cysteine through the conserved F or W. A D gene is named only where the DNA matches it firmly. Clone size is not always given. Where it is, it says once, few, many or a class for expanded clones.

D	V	J	size	DNA	CDR3
TRBD2	TRBV28	TRBJ2-1	.	TGTGCGGGTAGCGGGAGCTCCTACAATGAGCAGTTCTTC	CAGSGSSYNEQFF
.	TRBV12-2	TRBJ2-7	.	TGTGCAAGTCGCCCACCAGGGAAACCTTCAAGCTCCTACGAGCAGTACTTC	CASRPPGKPSSSYEQYF
.	TRBV2	TRBJ1-1	.	TGTGCCAGCAGCGGGTTAGCCGACGCTTTCTTT	CASSGLADAFF
.	TRBV5-4	TRBJ1-2	.	TGTGCCAGCAGCTTTCGGACAGTAGGATACTATGGCTACACCTTC	CASSFRTVGYYGYTF
.	TRBV14	TRBJ1-2	.	TGTGCCAGCAGCCAAGGAAAGTCACAGGGCGGCTTCCTGTATGGCTACACCTTC	CASSQGKSQGGFLYGYTF
.	TRBV6-5	TRBJ1-3	.	TGTGCCAGCAAAACAGGGACTGGAAACACCATATATTTT	CASKTGTGNTIYF
TRBD1	TRBV5-4	TRBJ2-3	.	TGTGCCAGCAGCCCCGGGACAGCCAACACAGATACGCAGTATTTT	CASSPGTANTDTQYF
TRBD2	TRBV6-6	TRBJ2-7	once	TGTGCCAGCAGGAGCGGGAGGGCCTACGAGCAGTACTTC	CASRSGRAYEQYF
.	TRBV30	TRBJ1-1	.	TGTGCCTGGAGTCGTCGCACAGGTGAAGCTTTCTTT	CAWSRRTGEAFF
TRBD1	TRBV15	TRBJ2-3	.	TGTGCCACCAGCAGAGACAGGGGACAGGGGGCCACAGATACGCAGTATTTT	CATSRDRGQGATDTQYF
.	TRBV29-1	TRBJ2-1	.	TGCAGCGTTGAAGATCTGCAAGTTCAGAACGAGCAGTTCTTC	CSVEDLQVQNEQFF
TRBD1	TRBV7-9	TRBJ2-6	.	TGTGCCAGCAGCTTAGGGACAGGGATTACTGGGGCCAACGTCCTGACTTTC	CASSLGTGITGANVLTF
.	TRBV15	TRBJ2-7	.	TGTGCCACCAGCAGAGACAGGGGACCCTACGAGCAGTACTTC	CATSRDRGPYEQYF
.	TRBV6-5	TRBJ1-2	.	TGTGCCAGCAGTCCCCGGGGTGCTCTCTATGGCTACACCTTC	CASSPRGALYGYTF
.	TRBV30	TRBJ1-2	.	TGTGCCTGGGAAGGAGGGGTCTATGGCTACACCTTC	CAWEGGVYGYTF
TRBD1	TRBV28	TRBJ1-2	.	TGTGCCAGCAGTTTCGACAGGGGGTCTAACTATGGCTACACCTTC	CASSFDRGSNYGYTF